This T cell receptor beta chain was identified in a study of blood T cell repertoires in COVID-19. Study-level information: The United States, Italy and Spain supplied acute and convalescent COVID-19 samples. In each case, the material was cDNA or gDNA derived from T cells, B-cell-depleted T cells, or PBMCs.

CDR1 and CDR2 (germline): WSHSY, SAAADI. V was trimmed by 6 bases and J by 9 bases, leaving 21 bases between them. CDR3 length equals 15 residues. Authors' data handling: Counts of nucleated cells, estimated from reference gene primer amplification, were obtained. TCRdb's copy holds only in-frame clones and misses some; the assay was immunoSEQ multiplex PCR. V, J and clone size were drawn from that table, and D and trimming were deduced from the DNA. The sample yields roughly 300,000 clones, 75% to 85% seen once. Material: peripheral blood. This chain connects TRBV10-2 to TRBJ2-1; weak D call: TRBD1 (7 bases). This clonotype was obtained from a human donor in a cohort sampled during active COVID-19. The DNA of the CDR3 is TGCGCCAGCAGCCTAGGGACCCAGGGGGGTGCTGAGCAGTTCTTC. It encodes CASSLGTQGGAEQFF.